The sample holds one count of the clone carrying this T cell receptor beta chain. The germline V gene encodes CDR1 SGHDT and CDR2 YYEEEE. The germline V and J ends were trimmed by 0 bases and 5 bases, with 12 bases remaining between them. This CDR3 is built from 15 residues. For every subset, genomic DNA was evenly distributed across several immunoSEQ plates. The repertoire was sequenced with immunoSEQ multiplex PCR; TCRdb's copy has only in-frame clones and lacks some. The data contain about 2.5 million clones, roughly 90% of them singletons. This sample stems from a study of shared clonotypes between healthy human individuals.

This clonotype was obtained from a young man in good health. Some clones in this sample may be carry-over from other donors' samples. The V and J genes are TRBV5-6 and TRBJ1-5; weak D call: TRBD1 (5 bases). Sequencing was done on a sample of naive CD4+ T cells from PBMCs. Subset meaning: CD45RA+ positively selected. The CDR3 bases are TGTGCCAGCAGCTTGGGGGGCAGGCCCGATCAGCCCCAGCATTTT. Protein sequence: CASSLGGRPDQPQHF.